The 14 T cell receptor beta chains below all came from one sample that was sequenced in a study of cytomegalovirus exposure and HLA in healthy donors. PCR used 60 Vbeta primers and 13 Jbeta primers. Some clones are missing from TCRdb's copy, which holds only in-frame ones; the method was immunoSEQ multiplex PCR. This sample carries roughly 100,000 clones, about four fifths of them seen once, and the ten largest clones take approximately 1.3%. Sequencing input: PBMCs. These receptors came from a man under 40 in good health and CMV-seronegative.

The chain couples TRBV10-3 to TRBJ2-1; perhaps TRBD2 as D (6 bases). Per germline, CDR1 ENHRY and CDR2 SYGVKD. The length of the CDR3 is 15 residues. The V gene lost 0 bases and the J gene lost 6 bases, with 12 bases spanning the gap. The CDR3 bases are TGTGCCATCAGTGAGTCTGGACTAAGGCTCAATGAGCAGTTCTTC. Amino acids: CAISESGLRLNEQFF.

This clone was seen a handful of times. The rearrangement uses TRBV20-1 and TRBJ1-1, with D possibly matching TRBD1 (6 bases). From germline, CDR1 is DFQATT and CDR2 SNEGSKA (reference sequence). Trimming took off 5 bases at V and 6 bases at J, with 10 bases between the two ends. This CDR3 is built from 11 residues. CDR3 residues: CSAEGVSEAFF. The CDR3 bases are TGCAGTGCTGAGGGGGTTTCTGAAGCTTTCTTT.

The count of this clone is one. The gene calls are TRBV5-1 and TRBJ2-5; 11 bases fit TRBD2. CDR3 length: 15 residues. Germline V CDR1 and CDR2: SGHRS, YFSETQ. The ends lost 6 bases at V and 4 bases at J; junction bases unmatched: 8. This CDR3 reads CASIGLAGGPETQYF. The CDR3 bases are TGCGCCAGCATTGGGCTAGCGGGGGGTCCAGAGACCCAGTACTTC.

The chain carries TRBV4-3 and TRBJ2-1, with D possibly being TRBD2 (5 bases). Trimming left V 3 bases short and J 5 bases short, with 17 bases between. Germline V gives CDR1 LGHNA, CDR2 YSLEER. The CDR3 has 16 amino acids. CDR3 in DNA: TGCGCCAGCAGCCACTTTTCGGGCGGGTATGACAATGAGCAGTTCTTC. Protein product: CASSHFSGGYDNEQFF.

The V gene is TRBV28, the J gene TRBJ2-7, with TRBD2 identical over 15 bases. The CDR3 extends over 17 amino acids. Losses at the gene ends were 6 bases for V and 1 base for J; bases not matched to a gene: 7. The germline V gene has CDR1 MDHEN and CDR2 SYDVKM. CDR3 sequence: CASSGGLAGGESYEQYF. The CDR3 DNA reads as TGTGCCAGCAGCGGGGGACTAGCGGGAGGCGAATCCTACGAGCAGTACTTC.

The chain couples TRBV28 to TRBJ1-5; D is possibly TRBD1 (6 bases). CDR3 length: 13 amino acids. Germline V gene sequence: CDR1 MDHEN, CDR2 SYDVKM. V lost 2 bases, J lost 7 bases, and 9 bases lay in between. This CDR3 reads CASSLVQGQPQHF. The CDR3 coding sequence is TGTGCCAGCAGTTTAGTTCAGGGGCAGCCCCAGCATTTT.

The CDR3 DNA reads as TGTGCCAGCAGTGAAGTCAGGGGCTACACAGATACGCAGTATTTT. Protein product: CASSEVRGYTDTQYF. This sequence joins TRBV25-1 and TRBJ2-3; D is possibly TRBD1 (6 bases). Per the germline V gene, CDR1 is MGHDK and CDR2 is SYGVNS. The CDR3 is 15 amino acids. V was pared by 2 bases and J by 2 bases, with 11 bases between.

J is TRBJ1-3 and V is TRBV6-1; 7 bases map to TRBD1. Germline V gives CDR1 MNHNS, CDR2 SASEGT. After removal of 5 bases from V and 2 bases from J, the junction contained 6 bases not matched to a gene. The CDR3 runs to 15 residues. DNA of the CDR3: TGTGCCAGCAGTATTTACAGGGGACCTGGAAACACCATATATTTT. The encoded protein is CASSIYRGPGNTIYF.

CDR3 sequence: CASSLGRQGGDAFF. The CDR3 DNA sequence: TGCGCCAGCAGCTTGGGACGGCAGGGCGGGGACGCTTTCTTT. This chain connects TRBV5-1 to TRBJ1-1; a possible D gene is TRBD1 (5 bases). Trimming removed 0 bases at V and 11 bases at J, with 17 bases between. Per germline, CDR1 SGHRS and CDR2 YFSETQ. This CDR3 is built from 14 residues.

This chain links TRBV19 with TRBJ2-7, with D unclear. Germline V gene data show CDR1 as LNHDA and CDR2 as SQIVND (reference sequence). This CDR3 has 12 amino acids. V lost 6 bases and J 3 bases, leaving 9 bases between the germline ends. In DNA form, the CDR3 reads TGTGCCAGTAGCGAGAATAGCTACGAGCAGTACTTC. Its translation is CASSENSYEQYF.

The CDR3 nucleotides are TGTGCCAGCAGCTTGGGGATGGGTGGACAGGGCTATGGCTACACCTTC. It specifies CASSLGMGGQGYGYTF. The chain employs TRBV5-4 and TRBJ1-2; 8 nucleotides align to TRBD1. V dropped 0 bases and J dropped 4; count of bases not matched to a gene: 8. The CDR3 is 16 amino acids. Germline CDR1 is SGHNT and CDR2 is YYREEE (reference sequence).

CDR3 DNA: TGTGCCAGCACCCGAGGGCCTAGGATGGAGCAGTACTTC. It is translated as CASTRGPRMEQYF. This chain links TRBV6-5 with TRBJ2-7; TRBD2 is a possible D gene (5 bases). V lost 7 bases and J 7 bases, leaving 17 bases between the germline ends. Looked up from germline, CDR1 is MNHEY and CDR2 is SVGAGI. The CDR3 length is 13 residues.

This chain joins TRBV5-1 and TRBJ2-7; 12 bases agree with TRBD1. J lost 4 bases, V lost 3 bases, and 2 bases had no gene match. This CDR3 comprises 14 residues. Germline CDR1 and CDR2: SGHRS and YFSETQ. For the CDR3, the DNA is TGCGCCAGCAGCTCGGGACAGGGGGCGTACGAGCAGTACTTC. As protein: CASSSGQGAYEQYF.

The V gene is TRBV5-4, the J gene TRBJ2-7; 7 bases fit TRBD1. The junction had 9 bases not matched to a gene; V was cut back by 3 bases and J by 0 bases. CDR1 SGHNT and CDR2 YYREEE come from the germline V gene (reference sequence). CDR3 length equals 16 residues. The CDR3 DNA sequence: TGTGCCAGCAGCTCACCCGGGACAGCTCTCTCCTACGAGCAGTACTTC. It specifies CASSSPGTALSYEQYF.